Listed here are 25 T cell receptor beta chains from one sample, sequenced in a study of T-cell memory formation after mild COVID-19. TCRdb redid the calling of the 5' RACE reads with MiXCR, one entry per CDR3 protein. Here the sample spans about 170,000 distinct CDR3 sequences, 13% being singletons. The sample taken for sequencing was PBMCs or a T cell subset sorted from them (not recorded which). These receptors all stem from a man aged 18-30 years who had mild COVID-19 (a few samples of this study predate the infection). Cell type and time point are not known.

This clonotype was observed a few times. The CDR3 DNA sequence: TGTGCCAGCAGCCCCTCTAGCGGGGCTGGGGGTGAGCAGTTCTTC. Its protein is CASSPSSGAGGEQFF. The chain recombines TRBV7-9 with TRBJ2-1; 9 nucleotides match TRBD2. Germline values: CDR1 SEHNR, CDR2 FQNEAQ (reference sequence). The ends lost 5 bases at V and 9 bases at J; junction bases unmatched: 11. The CDR3 has 15 residues.

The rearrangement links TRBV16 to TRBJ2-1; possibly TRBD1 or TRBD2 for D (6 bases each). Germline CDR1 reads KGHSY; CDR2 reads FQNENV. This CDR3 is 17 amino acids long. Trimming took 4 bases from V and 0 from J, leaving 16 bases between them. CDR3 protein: CASSPPSGASSYNEQFF. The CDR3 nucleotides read TGTGCCAGCAGCCCACCTTCGGGGGCCAGCTCCTACAATGAGCAGTTCTTC.

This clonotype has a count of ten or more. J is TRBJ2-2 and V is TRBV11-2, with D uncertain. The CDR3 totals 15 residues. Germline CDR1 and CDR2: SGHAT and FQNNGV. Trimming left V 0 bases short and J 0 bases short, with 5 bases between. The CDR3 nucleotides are TGTGCCAGCAGCTTAGATACAGCGAACACCGGGGAGCTGTTTTTT. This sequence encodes CASSLDTANTGELFF.

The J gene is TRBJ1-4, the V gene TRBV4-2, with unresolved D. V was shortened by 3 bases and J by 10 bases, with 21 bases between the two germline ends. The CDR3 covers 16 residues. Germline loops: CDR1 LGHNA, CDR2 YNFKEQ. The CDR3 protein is CASSQESADKPGKLFF. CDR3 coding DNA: TGTGCCAGCAGCCAGGAATCAGCCGACAAGCCGGGAAAACTGTTTTTT.

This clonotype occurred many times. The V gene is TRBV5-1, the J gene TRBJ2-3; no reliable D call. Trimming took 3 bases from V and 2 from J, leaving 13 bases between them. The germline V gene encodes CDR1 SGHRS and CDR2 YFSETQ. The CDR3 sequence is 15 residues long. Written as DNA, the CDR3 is TGCGCCAGCAGCTCTAGAGCAGACCACACAGATACGCAGTATTTT. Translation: CASSSRADHTDTQYF.

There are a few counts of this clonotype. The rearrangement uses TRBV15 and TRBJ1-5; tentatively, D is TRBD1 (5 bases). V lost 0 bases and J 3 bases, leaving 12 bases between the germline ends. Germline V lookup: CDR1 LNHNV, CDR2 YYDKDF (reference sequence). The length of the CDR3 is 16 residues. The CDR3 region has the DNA TGTGCCACCAGCAGAGAGGCAGGGTCGGACAATCAGCCCCAGCATTTT. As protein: CATSREAGSDNQPQHF.

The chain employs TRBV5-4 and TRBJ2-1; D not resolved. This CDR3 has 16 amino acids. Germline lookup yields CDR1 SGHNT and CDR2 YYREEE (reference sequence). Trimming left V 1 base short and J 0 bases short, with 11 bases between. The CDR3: CASSLQSLSSYNEQFF. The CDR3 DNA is TGTGCCAGCAGCTTGCAAAGTTTAAGCTCCTACAATGAGCAGTTCTTC.

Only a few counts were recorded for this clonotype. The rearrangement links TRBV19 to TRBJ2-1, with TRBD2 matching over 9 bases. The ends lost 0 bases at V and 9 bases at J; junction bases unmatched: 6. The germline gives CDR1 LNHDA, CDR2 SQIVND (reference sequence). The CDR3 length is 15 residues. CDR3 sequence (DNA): TGTGCCAGTAGTATAGAAAGGCGGGGGGGAGGTGAGCAGTTCTTC. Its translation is CASSIERRGGGEQFF.

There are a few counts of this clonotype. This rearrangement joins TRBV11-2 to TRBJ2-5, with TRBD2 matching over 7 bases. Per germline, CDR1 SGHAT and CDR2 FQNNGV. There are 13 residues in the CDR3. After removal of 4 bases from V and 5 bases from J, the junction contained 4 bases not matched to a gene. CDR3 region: CASSSGRSETQYF. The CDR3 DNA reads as TGTGCCAGCAGCTCCGGGAGGTCGGAGACCCAGTACTTC.

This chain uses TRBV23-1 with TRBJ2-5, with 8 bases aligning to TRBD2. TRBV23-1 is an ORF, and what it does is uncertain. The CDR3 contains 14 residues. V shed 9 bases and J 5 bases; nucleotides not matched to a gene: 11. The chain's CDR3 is CARTPRREEETQYF. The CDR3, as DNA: TGCGCCAGGACCCCCCGGCGGGAGGAGGAGACCCAGTACTTC.

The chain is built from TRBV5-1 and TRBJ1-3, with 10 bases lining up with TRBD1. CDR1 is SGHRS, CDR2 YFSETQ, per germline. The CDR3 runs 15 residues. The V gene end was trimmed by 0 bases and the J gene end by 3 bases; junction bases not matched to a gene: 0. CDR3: CASSLGDRGGNTIYF. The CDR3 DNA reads TGCGCCAGCAGCTTGGGGGACAGGGGTGGAAACACCATATATTTT.

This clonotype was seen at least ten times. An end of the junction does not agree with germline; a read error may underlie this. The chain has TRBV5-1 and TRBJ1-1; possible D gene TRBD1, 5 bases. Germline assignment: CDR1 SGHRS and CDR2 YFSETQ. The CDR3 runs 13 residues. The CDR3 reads CASSRDRDTEAFF. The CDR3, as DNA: TGTGCTAGCAGCCGGGACCGGGACACTGAAGCTTTCTTT.

The CDR3 loop is CASSFNGGEQFF. Here the CDR3 DNA reads TGCGCCAGCAGCTTTAACGGGGGTGAGCAGTTCTTC. The rearrangement joins TRBV5-1 to TRBJ2-1; D might be TRBD2 (6 bases). V was trimmed by 2 bases and J by 9 bases, leaving 9 bases between them. Germline V gives CDR1 SGHRS, CDR2 YFSETQ. CDR3 length equals 12 residues.

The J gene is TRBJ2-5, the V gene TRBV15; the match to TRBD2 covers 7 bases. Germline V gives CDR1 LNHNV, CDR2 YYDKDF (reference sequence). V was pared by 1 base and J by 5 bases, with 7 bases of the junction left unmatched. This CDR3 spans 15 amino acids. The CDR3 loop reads CATSRGGGTMETQYF. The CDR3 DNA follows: TGTGCCACCAGCAGAGGAGGCGGGACTATGGAGACCCAGTACTTC.

The CDR3 sequence is CASSLRGQDVQPQHF. CDR3 bases: TGTGCCAGCTCACTACGGGGACAGGATGTTCAGCCCCAGCATTTT. The chain employs TRBV18 and TRBJ1-5; 8 bases map to TRBD1. The V gene's germline CDR1 is KGHSH and CDR2 LQKENI. The trim removed 4 bases at V and 6 bases at J, leaving 8 bases unmatched. The CDR3 contains 15 residues.

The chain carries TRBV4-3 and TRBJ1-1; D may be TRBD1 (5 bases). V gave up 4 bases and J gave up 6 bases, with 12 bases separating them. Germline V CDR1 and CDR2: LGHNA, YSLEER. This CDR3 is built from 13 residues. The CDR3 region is CASSRTRDAEAFF. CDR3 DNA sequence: TGCGCCAGCAGCCGTACACGGGACGCTGAAGCTTTCTTT.

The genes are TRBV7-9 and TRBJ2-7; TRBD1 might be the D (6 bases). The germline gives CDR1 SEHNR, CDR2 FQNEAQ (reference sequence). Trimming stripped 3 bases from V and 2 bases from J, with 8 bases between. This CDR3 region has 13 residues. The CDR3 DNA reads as TGTGCCAGCAGCTTCGGACAGACCTACGAGCAGTACTTC. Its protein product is CASSFGQTYEQYF.

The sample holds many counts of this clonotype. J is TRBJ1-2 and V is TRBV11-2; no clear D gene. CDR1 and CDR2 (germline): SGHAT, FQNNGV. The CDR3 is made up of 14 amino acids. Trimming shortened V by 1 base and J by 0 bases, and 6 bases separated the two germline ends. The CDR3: CASSLGLANYGYTF. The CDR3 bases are TGTGCCAGCAGCTTAGGTCTGGCTAACTATGGCTACACCTTC.

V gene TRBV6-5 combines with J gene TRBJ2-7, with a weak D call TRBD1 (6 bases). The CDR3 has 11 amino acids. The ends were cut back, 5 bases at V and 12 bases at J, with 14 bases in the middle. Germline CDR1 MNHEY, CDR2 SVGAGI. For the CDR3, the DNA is TGTGCCAGCAGTAACCGGGACAACGTGTACTTC. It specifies CASSNRDNVYF.

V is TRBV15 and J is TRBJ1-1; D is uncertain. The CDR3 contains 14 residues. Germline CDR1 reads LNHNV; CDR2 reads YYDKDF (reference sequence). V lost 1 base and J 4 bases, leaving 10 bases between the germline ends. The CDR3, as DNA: TGTGCCACCAGCAGAGGGGTAGGCTTCACTGAAGCTTTCTTT. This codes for CATSRGVGFTEAFF.

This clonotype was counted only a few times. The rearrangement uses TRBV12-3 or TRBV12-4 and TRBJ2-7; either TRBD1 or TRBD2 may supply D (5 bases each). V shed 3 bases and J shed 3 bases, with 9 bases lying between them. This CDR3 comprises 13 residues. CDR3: CASSLGDGYEQYF. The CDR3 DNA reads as TGTGCCAGCAGTTTGGGGGACGGCTACGAGCAGTACTTC.

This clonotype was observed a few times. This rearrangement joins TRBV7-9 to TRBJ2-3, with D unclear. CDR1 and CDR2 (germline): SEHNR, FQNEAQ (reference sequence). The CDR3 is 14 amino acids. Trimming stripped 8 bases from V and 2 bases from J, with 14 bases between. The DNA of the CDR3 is TGTGCCAGCGGGGAATGGGAAAACACAGATACGCAGTATTTT. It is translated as CASGEWENTDTQYF.

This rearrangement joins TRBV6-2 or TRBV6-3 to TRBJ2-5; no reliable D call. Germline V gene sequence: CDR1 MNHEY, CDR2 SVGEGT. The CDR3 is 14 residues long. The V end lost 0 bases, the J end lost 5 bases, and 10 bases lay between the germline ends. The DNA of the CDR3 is TGTGCCAGCAGTTACTCGAAAGTCGTGGAGACCCAGTACTTC. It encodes CASSYSKVVETQYF.

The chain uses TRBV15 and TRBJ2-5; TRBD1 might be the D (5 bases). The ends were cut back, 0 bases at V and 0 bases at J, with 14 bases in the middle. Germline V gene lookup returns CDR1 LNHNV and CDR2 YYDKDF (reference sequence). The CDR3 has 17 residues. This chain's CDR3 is CATSRDLGRLYQETQYF. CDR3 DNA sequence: TGTGCCACCAGCAGAGATCTGGGGCGGCTGTACCAAGAGACCCAGTACTTC.

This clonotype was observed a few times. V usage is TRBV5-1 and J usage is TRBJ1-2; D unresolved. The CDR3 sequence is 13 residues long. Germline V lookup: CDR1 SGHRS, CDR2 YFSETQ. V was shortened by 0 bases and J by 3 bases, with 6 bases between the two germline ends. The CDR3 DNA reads TGCGCCAGCAGCTTGGCAGTGGACTATGGCTACACCTTC. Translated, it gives CASSLAVDYGYTF.